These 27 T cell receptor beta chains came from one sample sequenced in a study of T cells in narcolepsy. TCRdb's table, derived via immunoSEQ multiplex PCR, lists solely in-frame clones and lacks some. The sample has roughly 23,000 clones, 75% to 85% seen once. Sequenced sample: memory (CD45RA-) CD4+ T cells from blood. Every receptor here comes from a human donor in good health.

The CDR3 DNA is TGTGCCAGCAGTGAATACAGGGACGAGCAGTACTTC. It specifies CASSEYRDEQYF. V gene TRBV6-1 combines with J gene TRBJ2-7; perhaps TRBD1 as D (6 bases). Trimming took off 2 bases at V and 5 bases at J, with 7 bases between the two ends. Germline loops: CDR1 MNHNS, CDR2 SASEGT. The length of the CDR3 is 12 residues.

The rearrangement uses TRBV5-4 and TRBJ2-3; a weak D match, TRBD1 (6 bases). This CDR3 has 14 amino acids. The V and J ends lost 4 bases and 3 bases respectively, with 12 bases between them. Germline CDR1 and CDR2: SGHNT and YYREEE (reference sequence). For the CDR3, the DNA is TGTGCCAGCAGCGTGGGGGCCGGAACAGATACGCAGTATTTT. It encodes CASSVGAGTDTQYF.

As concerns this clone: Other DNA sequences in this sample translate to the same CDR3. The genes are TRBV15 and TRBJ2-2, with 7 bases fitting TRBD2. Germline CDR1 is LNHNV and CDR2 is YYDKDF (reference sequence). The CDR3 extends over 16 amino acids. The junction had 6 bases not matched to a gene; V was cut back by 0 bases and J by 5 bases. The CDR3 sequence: CATSRDLTGGTGELFF. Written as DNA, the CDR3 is TGTGCCACCAGCAGAGACCTTACCGGGGGGACCGGGGAGCTGTTTTTT.

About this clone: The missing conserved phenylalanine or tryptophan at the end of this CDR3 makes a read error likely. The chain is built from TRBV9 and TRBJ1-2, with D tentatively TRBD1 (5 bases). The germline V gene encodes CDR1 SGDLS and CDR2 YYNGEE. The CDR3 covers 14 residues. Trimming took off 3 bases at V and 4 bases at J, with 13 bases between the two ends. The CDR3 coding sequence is TGTGCCAGCAGCGCATCGACAGACGGCTATGGCTACACCCTC. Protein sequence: CASSASTDGYGYTL.

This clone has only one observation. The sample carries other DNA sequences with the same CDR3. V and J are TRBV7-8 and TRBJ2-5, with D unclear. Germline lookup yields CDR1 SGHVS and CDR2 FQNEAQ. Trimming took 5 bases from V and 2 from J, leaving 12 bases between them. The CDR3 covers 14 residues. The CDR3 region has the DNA TGTGCCAGCAGCCCCCCTGGGCGGCAAGAGACCCAGTACTTC. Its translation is CASSPPGRQETQYF. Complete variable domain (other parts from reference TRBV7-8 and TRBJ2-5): GAGVSQSPRYKVAKRGQDVALRCDPISGHVSLFWYQQALGQGPEFLTYFQNEAQLDKSGLPSDRFFAERPEGSVSTLKIQRTQQEDSAVYLCASSPPGRQETQYFGPGTRLLVL.

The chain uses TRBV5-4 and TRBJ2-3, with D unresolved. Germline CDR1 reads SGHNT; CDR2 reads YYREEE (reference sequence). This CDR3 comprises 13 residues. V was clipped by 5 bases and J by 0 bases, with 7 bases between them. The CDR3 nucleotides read TGTGCCAGCAGATCTGGTAGCACAGATACGCAGTATTTT. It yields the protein CASRSGSTDTQYF.

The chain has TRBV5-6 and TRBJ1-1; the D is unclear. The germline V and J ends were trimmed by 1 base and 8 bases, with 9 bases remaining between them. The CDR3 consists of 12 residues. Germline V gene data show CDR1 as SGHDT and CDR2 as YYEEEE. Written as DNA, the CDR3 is TGTGCCAGCAGCTTGCTGGATCGGGAAGCTTTCTTT. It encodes CASSLLDREAFF. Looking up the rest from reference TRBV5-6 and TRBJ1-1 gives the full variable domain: DAGVTQSPTHLIKTRGQQVTLRCSPKSGHDTVSWYQQALGQGPQFIFQYYEEEERQRGNFPDRFSGHQFPNYSSELNVNALLLGDSALYLCASSLLDREAFFGQGTRLTVV.

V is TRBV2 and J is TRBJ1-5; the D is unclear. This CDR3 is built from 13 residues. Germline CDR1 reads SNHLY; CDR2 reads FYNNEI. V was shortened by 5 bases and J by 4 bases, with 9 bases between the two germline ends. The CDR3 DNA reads TGTGCCAGCAGTTTTTTTGAAAATCAGCCCCAGCATTTT. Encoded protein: CASSFFENQPQHF. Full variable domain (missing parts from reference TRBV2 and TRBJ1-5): EPEVTQTPSHQVTQMGQEVILRCVPISNHLYFYWYRQILGQKVEFLVSFYNNEISEKSEIFDDQFSVERPDGSNFTLKIRSTKLEDSAMYFCASSFFENQPQHFGDGTRLSIL.

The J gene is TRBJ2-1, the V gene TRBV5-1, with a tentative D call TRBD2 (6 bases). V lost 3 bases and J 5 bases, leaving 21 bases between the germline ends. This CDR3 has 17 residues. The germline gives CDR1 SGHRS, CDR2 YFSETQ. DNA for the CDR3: TGCGCCAGCAGCTCCGGGACTCCCCCCTATTTTGACAATGAGCAGTTCTTC. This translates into CASSSGTPPYFDNEQFF.

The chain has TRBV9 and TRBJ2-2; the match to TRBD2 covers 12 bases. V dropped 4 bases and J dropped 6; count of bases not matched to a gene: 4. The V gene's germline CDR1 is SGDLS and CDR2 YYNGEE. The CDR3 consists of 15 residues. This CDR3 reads CASSTGLAGSGELFF. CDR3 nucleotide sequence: TGTGCCAGCAGCACGGGACTAGCGGGCTCCGGGGAGCTGTTTTTT.

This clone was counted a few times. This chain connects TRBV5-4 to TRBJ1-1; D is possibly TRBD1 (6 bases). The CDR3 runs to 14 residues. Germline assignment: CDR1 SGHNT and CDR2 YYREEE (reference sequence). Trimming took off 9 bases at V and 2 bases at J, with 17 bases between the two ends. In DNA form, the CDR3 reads TGTGCCACCTACACCGGGGGCAAAAACACTGAAGCTTTCTTT. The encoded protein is CATYTGGKNTEAFF.

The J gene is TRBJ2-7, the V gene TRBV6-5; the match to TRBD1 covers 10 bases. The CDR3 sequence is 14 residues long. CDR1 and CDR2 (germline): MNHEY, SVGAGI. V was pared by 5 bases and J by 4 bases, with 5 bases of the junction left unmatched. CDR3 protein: CASSTGTGVYEQYF. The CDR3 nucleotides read TGTGCCAGCAGTACGGGGACAGGGGTTTACGAGCAGTACTTC.

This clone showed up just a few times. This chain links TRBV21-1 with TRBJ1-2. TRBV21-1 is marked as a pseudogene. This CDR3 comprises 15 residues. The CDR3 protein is CASSKVVCTNYGYTF. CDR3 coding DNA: TGTGCCAGCAGCAAAGTGGTGTGTACTAACTATGGCTACACCTTC.

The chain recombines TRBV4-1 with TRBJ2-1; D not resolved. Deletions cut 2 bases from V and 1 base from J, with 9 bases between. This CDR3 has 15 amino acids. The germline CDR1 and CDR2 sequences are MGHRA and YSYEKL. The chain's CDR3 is CASSQSWFSYNEQFF. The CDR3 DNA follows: TGCGCCAGCAGCCAATCGTGGTTTTCCTACAATGAGCAGTTCTTC.

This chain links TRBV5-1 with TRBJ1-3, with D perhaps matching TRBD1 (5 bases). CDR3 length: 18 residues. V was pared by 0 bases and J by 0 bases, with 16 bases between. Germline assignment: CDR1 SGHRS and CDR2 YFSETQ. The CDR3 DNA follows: TGCGCCAGCAGCTTGGCCGGGGCCGGGGTGGGCTCTGGAAACACCATATATTTT. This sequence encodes CASSLAGAGVGSGNTIYF.

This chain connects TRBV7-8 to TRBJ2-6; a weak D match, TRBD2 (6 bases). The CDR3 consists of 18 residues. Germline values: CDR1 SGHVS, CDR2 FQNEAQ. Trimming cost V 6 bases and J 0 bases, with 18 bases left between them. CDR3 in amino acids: CASRARDFLSSGANVLTF. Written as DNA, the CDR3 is TGTGCCAGCAGGGCCCGGGACTTCCTGAGCTCTGGGGCCAACGTCCTGACTTTC.

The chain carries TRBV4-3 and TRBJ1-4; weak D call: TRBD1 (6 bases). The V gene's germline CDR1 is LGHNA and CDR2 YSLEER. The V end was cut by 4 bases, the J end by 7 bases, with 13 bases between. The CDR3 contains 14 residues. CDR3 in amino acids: CASSPKGRGEKLFF. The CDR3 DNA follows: TGCGCCAGCAGCCCGAAGGGCAGGGGTGAAAAACTGTTTTTT.

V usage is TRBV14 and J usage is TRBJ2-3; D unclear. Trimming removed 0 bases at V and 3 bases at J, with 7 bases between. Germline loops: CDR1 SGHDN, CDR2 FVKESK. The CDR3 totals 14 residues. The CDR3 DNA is TGTGCCAGCAGCCAAGATCGGGCAACAGATACGCAGTATTTT. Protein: CASSQDRATDTQYF.

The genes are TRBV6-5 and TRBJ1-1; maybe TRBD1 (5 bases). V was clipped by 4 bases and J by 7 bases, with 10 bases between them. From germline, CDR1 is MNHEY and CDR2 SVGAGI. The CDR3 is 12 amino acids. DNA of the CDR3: TGTGCCAGCAGTTGGGCCCAGGGTGAAGCTTTCTTT. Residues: CASSWAQGEAFF.

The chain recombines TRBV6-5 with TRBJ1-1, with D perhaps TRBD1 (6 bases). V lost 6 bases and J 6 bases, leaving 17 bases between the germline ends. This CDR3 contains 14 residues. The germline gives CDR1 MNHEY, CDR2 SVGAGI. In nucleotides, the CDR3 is TGTGCCAGCAGCTCCCAGGGGAAACTCGCTGAAGCTTTCTTT. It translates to CASSSQGKLAEAFF.

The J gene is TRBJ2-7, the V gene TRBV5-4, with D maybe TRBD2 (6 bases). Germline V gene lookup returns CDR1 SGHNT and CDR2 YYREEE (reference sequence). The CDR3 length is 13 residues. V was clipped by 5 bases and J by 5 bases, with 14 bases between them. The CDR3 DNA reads TGTGCCAGCAGGAGGGACTCTGCTCACGAGCAGTACTTC. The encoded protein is CASRRDSAHEQYF.

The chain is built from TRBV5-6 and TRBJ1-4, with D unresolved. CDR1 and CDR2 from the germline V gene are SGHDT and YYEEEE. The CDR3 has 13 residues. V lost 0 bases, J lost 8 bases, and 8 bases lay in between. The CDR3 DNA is TGTGCCAGCAGCTTGGGAACCAGCGAAAAACTGTTTTTT. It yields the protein CASSLGTSEKLFF.

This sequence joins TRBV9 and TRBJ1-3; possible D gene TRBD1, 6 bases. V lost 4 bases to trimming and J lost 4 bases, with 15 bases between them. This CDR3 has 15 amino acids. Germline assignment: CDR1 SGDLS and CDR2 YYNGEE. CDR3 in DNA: TGTGCCAGCAGCCCAACCCCAGGGGTGGGAAACACCATATATTTT. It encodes CASSPTPGVGNTIYF.

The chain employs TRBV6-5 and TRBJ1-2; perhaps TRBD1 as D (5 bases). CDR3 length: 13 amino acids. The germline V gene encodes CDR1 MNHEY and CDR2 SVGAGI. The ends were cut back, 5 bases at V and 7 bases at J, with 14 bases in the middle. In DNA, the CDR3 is TGTGCCAGCAGTAGAGACAGACGGGGTGGCTACACCTTC. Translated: CASSRDRRGGYTF.

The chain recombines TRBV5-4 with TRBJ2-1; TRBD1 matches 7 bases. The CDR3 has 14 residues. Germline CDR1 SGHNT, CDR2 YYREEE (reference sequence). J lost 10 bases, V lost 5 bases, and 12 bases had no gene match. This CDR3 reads CASSYDRAVGEQFF. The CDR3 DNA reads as TGTGCCAGCAGTTATGACAGGGCGGTAGGCGAGCAGTTCTTC.

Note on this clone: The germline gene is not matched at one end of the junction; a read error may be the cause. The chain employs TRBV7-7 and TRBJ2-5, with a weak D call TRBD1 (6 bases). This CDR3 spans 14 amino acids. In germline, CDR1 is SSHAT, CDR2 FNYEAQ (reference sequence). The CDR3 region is CASSLEGVSETQYF. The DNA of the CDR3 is TGTGCTAGCAGCTTAGAGGGGGTTTCCGAGACCCAGTACTTC.

The CDR3 DNA sequence: TGTGCCAGCAGCGCACAGGGAGGGCCCCAGCATTTT. Translating it yields CASSAQGGPQHF. The gene calls are TRBV5-5 and TRBJ1-5, with TRBD1 as a possible D gene (6 bases). Germline V CDR1 and CDR2: SGHKS, YYEKEE (reference sequence). The CDR3 is made up of 12 amino acids. Trimming left V 4 bases short and J 9 bases short, with 11 bases between.